This TCR beta chain was captured by sequencing in a study of breast tumors, draining lymph nodes, adjacent tissues. TCRdb reprocessed the multiplex PCR reads with MiXCR, giving one entry per CDR3 protein. The data contain about 300,000 distinct CDR3 sequences, around 30% of them singletons. Study outcomes and limitations: Luminal-like breast cancer showed significantly higher tumor–nontumor repertoire similarity than basal-like. Data only fit, rather than demonstrated, lymph node origin of most tumor T cells. Findings are consistent with lymph node origin and intratumoral expansion of most tumor T cells.

Samples came from axillary lymph nodes draining the breast cancer. Ten or more counts support this clonotype. Its specificity is not known. The sequence was collected from a female donor with breast cancer. Some clones in this sample may be carry-over from other donors' samples. Sequencing input: axillary lymph node tissue.

CDR3: CASSDPGGPQETQYF. DNA of the CDR3: TGTGCCAGCAGTGATCCGGGCGGGCCCCAAGAGACCCAGTACTTC. The chain combines TRBV6-1 with TRBJ2-5; tentatively, D is TRBD2 (5 bases). The germline gives CDR1 MNHNS, CDR2 SASEGT. The germline V and J ends were trimmed by 3 bases and 1 base, with 12 bases remaining between them. CDR3 length: 15 amino acids.